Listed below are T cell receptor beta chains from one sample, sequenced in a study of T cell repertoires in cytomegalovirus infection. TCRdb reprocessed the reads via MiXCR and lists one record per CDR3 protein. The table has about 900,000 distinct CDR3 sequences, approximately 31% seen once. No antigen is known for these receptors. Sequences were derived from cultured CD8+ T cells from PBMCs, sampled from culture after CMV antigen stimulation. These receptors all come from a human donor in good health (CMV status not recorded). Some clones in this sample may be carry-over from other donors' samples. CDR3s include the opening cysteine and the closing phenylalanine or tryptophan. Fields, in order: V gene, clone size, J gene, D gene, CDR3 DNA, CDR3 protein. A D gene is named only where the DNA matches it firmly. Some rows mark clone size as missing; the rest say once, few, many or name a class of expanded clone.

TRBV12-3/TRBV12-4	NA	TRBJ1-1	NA	TGTGCCAGCAGTCCCAGTGGGGGACGTCACACTGAAGCTTTCTTT	CASSPSGGRHTEAFF
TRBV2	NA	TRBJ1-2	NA	TGTGCCGACAGGTACTATGGCTACACCTTC	CADRYYGYTF
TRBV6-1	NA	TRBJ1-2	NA	TGTGCCAGCAGACTCCCGAGTGGCTACACCTTC	CASRLPSGYTF
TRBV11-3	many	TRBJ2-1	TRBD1	TGTGCCAGCAGCCACGGACAGGGCTACAATGAGCAGTTCTTC	CASSHGQGYNEQFF
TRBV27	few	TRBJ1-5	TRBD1	TGTGCCAGCAGTTTATCCTACAGGGGGTCAAATCAGCCCCAGCATTTT	CASSLSYRGSNQPQHF
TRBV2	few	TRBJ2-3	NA	TGTGCCAGCAGTGAAATCGTTGGACTGTGGGCAGATACGCAGTATTTT	CASSEIVGLWADTQYF
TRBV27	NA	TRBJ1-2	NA	TGTGCCAGCAGTCCGGGGACAATTACTTATGGCTACACCTTC	CASSPGTITYGYTF
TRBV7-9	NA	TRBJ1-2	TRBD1	TGTGCCAGCAGCTTACTTGGGACAGCCTATGGCTACACCTTC	CASSLLGTAYGYTF
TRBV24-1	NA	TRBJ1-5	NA	TGTGCCACCAGTGGTGACAGTTACGTGGATCAGCCCCAGCATTTT	CATSGDSYVDQPQHF
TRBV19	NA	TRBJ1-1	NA	TGTGCCAGTAAGGTGGGACACGGCCTTGAAGCTTTCTTT	CASKVGHGLEAFF
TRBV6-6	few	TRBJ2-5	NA	TGTGCCAGCAGTTACGGGCAGCCCCAAGAGACCCAGTACTTC	CASSYGQPQETQYF
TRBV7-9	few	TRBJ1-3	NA	TGTGCCAGCAGCTTAAGGAGGGGCCGAGAGTCCTCTGGAAACACCATATATTTT	CASSLRRGRESSGNTIYF
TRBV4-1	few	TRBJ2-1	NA	TGCGCCAGCAGCCAAGATGAGACTAGATACAACGAGCAGTTCTTC	CASSQDETRYNEQFF
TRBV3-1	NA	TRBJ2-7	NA	TGTGCCAGCTCTGACAGGACCTCCTACGAGCAGTACTTC	CASSDRTSYEQYF
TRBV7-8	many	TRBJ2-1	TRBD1	TGTGCCAGCAGCTTAGTCCTACTTCCTGGGGACAGGGGAAATGAGCAGTTCTTC	CASSLVLLPGDRGNEQFF
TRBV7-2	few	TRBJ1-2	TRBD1	TGTGCCAGCGGGGACACCGGGACAGGGGGCGGCTACACCTTC	CASGDTGTGGGYTF
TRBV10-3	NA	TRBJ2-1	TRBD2	TGTGCCATCAGGCCCCTCGAGCGGGGGGACTACAATGAGCAGTTCTTC	CAIRPLERGDYNEQFF
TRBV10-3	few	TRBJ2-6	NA	TGTGCCATCAGTGGGCAGGGCAGCTCTGGGGCCAACGTCCTGACTTTC	CAISGQGSSGANVLTF
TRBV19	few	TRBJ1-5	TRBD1	TGTGCCAGTAGTGGTCGGGACAGGGGTGGCAATCAGCCCCAGCATTTT	CASSGRDRGGNQPQHF